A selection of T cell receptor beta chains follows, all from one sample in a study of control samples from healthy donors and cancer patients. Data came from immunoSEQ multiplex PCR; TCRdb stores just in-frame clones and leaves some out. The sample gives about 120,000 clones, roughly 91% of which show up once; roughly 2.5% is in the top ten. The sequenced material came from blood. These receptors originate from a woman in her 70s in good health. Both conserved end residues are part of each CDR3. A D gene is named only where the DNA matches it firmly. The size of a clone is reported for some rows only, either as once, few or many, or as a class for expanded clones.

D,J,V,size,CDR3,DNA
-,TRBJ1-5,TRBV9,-,CASSVGTDNQPQHF,TGTGCCAGCAGCGTAGGGACAGACAATCAGCCCCAGCATTTT
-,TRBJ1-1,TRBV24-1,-,CATSDSPGGRAFF,TGTGCCACCAGTGATTCCCCGGGGGGGCGGGCTTTCTTT
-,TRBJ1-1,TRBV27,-,CASSLSIIQGGDMNTEAFF,TGTGCCAGCAGTTTATCGATTATACAGGGCGGGGATATGAACACTGAAGCTTTCTTT
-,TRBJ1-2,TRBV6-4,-,CASSDNSGYGYTF,TGTGCCAGCAGTGATAACAGTGGCTATGGCTACACCTTC
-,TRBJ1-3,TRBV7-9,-,CASSRSGNTIYF,TGTGCCAGCAGCCGCTCTGGAAACACCATATATTTT
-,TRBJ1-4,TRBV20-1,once,CSAREGEKLFF,TGCAGTGCTAGAGAGGGTGAAAAACTGTTTTTT
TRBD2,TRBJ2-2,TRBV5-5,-,CASSLVVAGGTGELFF,TGTGCCAGCAGCTTGGTGGTAGCGGGGGGGACCGGGGAGCTGTTTTTT
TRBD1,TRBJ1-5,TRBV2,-,CASSPRDSKEQPQHF,TGTGCCAGCAGCCCCCGGGACAGCAAGGAACAGCCCCAGCATTTT
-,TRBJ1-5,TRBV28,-,CASSLPSSRATLQPQHF,TGTGCCAGCAGTTTACCCTCCTCGCGGGCTACACTTCAGCCCCAGCATTTT
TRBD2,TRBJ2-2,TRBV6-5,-,CASSYGQRGNTGELFF,TGTGCCAGCAGTTACGGCCAGCGGGGGAACACCGGGGAGCTGTTTTTT
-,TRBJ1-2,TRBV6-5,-,CASSMGTSGGYTF,TGTGCCAGCAGCATGGGGACATCGGGAGGCTACACCTTC
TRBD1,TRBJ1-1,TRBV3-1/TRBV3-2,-,CASSQPLVTGTGNTEAFF,TGTGCCAGCAGCCAACCACTTGTTACCGGGACAGGGAACACTGAAGCTTTCTTT
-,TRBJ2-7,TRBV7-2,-,CASSLEDGYEQYF,TGTGCCAGCAGCTTAGAGGACGGCTACGAGCAGTACTTC
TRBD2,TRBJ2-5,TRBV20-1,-,CSASSGGQETQYF,TGCAGTGCTAGTAGCGGGGGGCAAGAGACCCAGTACTTC
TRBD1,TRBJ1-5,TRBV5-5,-,CASSLQGPNQPQHF,TGTGCCAGCAGCTTACAGGGGCCTAATCAGCCCCAGCATTTT
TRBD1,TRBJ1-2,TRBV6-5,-,CASRDRGSYGYTF,TGTGCCAGCAGAGACAGGGGAAGCTATGGCTACACCTTC
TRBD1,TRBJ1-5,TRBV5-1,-,CASSPEGQSYQPQHF,TGCGCCAGCAGCCCGGAGGGACAGTCTTATCAGCCCCAGCATTTT
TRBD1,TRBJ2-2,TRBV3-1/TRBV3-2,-,CASSQTAGGEAGELFF,TGTGCCAGCAGCCAAACAGCAGGGGGAGAGGCCGGGGAGCTGTTTTTT
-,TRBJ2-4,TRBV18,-,CASSLRTSMDAGIQYF,TGTGCCAGCTCACTTCGGACTTCCATGGACGCGGGGATTCAGTACTTC
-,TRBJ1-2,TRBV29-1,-,CSVASRGAIGYTF,TGCAGCGTTGCCTCCCGGGGGGCAATCGGCTACACCTTC
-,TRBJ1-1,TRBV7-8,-,CASSPRVYTEAFF,TGTGCCAGCAGCCCACGGGTCTACACTGAAGCTTTCTTT
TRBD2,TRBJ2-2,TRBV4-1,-,CASSHPGTSGMANTGELFF,TGCGCCAGCAGCCACCCCGGGACTAGCGGGATGGCGAACACCGGGGAGCTGTTTTTT
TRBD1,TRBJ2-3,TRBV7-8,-,CASSLLETGGSRRTDTQYF,TGTGCCAGCAGCTTACTTGAGACAGGGGGCTCCCGGAGGACAGATACGCAGTATTTT
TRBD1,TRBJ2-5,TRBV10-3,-,CAIRELQGETQYF,TGTGCCATCAGAGAGTTACAGGGGGAGACCCAGTACTTC
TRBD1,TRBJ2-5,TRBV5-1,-,CASSPEGQDQETQYF,TGCGCCAGCAGCCCGGAGGGACAGGACCAAGAGACCCAGTACTTC
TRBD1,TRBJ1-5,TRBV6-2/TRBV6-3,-,CASSYSTGQGMAQPQHF,TGTGCCAGCAGTTACTCTACGGGACAGGGGATGGCTCAGCCCCAGCATTTT
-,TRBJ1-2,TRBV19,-,CASIGQGETYGYTF,TGTGCCAGTATTGGGCAGGGAGAGACCTATGGCTACACCTTC
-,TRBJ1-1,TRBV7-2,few,CASSVQGSLAEAFF,TGTGCCAGCAGCGTACAGGGTAGTTTAGCTGAAGCTTTCTTT
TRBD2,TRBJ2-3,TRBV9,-,CASSIPPTSGGTDTQYF,TGTGCCAGCAGCATCCCCCCAACTAGCGGGGGTACAGATACGCAGTATTTT
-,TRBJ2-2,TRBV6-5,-,CASSSLRTEGMGELFF,TGTGCCAGCAGTTCCCTGAGGACGGAGGGAATGGGGGAGCTGTTTTTT
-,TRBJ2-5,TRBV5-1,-,CASSLGVAQETQYF,TGCGCCAGCAGCTTGGGAGTGGCACAAGAGACCCAGTACTTC
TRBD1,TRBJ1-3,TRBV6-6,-,CASSPSWTGLIVSGNTIYF,TGTGCCAGCAGTCCCTCTTGGACAGGGCTCATTGTCTCTGGAAACACCATATATTTT
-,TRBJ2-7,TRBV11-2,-,CASQRTSADSYEQYF,TGTGCCAGCCAAAGAACCAGCGCGGACTCCTACGAGCAGTACTTC
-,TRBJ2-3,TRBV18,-,CASSPWAENTDTQYF,TGTGCCAGCTCACCATGGGCAGAAAACACAGATACGCAGTATTTT
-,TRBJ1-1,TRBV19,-,CASSFYGGETEAFF,TGTGCCAGTAGTTTTTATGGAGGGGAGACTGAAGCTTTCTTT
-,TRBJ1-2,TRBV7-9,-,CASRASGQPNYGYTF,TGTGCCAGCAGAGCCTCCGGACAGCCAAACTATGGCTACACCTTC
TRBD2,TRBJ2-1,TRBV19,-,CASSLPPRTSGRMEEQFF,TGTGCCAGTAGTTTACCCCCTAGGACTAGCGGGAGGATGGAAGAGCAGTTCTTC
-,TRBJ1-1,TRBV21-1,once,CASSKETGEAFF,TGTGCCAGCAGCAAAGAGACAGGGGAAGCTTTCTTT
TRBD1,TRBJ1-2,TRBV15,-,CATSRDVGQLTYGYTF,TGTGCCACCAGCAGAGACGTGGGACAGCTGACCTATGGCTACACCTTC
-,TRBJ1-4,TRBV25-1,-,CASSERGLGNEKLFF,TGTGCCAGCAGTGAAAGGGGGTTAGGTAATGAAAAACTGTTTTTT
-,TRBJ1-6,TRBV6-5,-,CASSLGLYNSPLHF,TGTGCCAGCAGTTTAGGACTCTATAATTCACCCCTCCACTTT
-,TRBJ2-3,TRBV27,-,CASSFSADSSTDTQYF,TGTGCCAGCAGTTTCAGTGCAGACTCTAGCACAGATACGCAGTATTTT
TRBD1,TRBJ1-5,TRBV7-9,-,CAAQGGEYQPQHF,TGTGCCGCGCAGGGGGGAGAGTATCAGCCCCAGCATTTT
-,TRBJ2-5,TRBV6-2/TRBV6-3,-,CASSAPTPPAQYF,TGTGCCAGCAGCGCCCCGACCCCCCCGGCCCAGTACTTC
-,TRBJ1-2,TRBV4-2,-,CASSQVGLNYGYTF,TGTGCCAGCAGCCAAGTAGGACTAAACTATGGCTACACCTTC
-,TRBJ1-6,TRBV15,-,CATSRVGAPVSPLHF,TGTGCCACCAGCAGAGTCGGGGCGCCGGTTTCACCCCTCCACTTT
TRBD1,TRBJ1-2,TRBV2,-,CASSEEQGVNF,TGTGCCAGCAGTGAAGAACAGGGGGTGAATTTC
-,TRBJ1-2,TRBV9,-,CASSVGLTIDYGYTF,TGTGCCAGCAGCGTAGGGCTTACCATAGACTATGGCTACACCTTC
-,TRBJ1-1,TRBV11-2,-,CASSLDLVERKAFF,TGTGCCAGCAGCTTAGATCTTGTCGAAAGGAAAGCTTTCTTT
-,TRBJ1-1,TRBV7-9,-,CASSLASGLNTEAFF,TGTGCCAGCAGCTTAGCGAGTGGGCTGAACACTGAAGCTTTCTTT
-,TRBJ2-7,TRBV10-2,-,CASSERSRGEQYF,TGCGCCAGCAGTGAGCGAAGCAGGGGCGAGCAGTACTTC
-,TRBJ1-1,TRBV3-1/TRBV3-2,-,CASSQEFVNTEAFF,TGTGCCAGCAGCCAAGAATTTGTGAACACTGAAGCTTTCTTT
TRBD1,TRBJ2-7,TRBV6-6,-,CASSSGTGVYEQYF,TGTGCCAGCAGTTCCGGGACAGGGGTCTACGAGCAGTACTTC
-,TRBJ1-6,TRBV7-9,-,CASSFDGPLHF,TGTGCCAGCAGCTTTGACGGGCCCCTCCACTTT
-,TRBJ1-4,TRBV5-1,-,CASSLRGRSTNEKLFF,TGCGCCAGCAGCTTGAGAGGCAGATCAACTAATGAAAAACTGTTTTTT